One TCR beta chain is described in this entry. What it recognizes is unknown. Everyone who donated was a healthy Caucasian. This entry comes from a study of identical twins. Study-wide results and caveats: Interpretation of the results relied on cross-sectional statistical analysis and not on following the same donors. Sequences that were beta out-of-frame showed weaker excess twin sharing. Partly confounded zero-insertion analyses could result from invariant MAIT and iNKT cells.

One entry per CDR3 protein, called by TCRdb with MiXCR from the 5' RACE reads. This sample has roughly 200,000 distinct CDR3 sequences, with roughly 7.5% found just once. This same sample was also taken into another study, of yellow fever vaccine responses in identical twins.

The TCR was taken from a woman under 30 in good health. Sequenced material: memory (CD45RO+) T cells sorted from blood.

In nucleotides, the CDR3 is TGTGCCACCGGATTGAGCTCTGGAAACACCATATATTTT. As protein: CATGLSSGNTIYF. The chain couples TRBV10-3 to TRBJ1-3; D is uncertain. The CDR3 sequence is 13 residues long. V gave up 10 bases and J gave up 0 bases, with 10 bases separating them. Germline V gene sequence: CDR1 ENHRY, CDR2 SYGVKD.